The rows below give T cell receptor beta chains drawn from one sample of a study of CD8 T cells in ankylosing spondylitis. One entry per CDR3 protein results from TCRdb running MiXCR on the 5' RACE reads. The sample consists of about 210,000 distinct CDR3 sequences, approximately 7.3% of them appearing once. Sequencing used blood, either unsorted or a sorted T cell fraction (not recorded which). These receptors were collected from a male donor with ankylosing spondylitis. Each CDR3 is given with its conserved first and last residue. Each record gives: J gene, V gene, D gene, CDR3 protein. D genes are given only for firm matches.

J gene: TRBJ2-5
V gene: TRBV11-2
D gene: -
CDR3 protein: CASSALTTSIGTQYF

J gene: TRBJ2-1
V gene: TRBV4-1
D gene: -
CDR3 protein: CASSQDRESYNEQFF

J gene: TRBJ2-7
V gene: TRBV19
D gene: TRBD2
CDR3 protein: CASSPRGREAYEQYF

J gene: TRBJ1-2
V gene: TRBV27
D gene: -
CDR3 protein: CASSFGRSYGYTF

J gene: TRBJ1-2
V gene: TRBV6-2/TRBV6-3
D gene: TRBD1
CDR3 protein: CASLLDRGYGYTF

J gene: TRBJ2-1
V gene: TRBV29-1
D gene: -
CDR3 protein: CSARARGNEQFF

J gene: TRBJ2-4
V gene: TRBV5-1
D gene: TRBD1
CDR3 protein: CASSDRRDRGLDIQYF

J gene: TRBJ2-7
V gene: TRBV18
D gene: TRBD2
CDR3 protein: CASSPPGLGDYYEQYF

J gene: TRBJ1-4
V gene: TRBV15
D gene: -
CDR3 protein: CATSREGTPNEKLFF

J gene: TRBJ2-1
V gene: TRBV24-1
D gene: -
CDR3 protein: CATSGLDHNEQFF

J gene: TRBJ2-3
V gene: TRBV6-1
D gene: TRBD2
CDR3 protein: CASSTMGLATDTQYF

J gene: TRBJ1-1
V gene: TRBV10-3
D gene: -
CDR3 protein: CAMMGPRGEAFF

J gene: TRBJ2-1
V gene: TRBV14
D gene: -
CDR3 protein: CASSQDRGSRNEQFF

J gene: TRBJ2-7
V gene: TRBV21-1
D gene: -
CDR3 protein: CASPNSEPYEQYF